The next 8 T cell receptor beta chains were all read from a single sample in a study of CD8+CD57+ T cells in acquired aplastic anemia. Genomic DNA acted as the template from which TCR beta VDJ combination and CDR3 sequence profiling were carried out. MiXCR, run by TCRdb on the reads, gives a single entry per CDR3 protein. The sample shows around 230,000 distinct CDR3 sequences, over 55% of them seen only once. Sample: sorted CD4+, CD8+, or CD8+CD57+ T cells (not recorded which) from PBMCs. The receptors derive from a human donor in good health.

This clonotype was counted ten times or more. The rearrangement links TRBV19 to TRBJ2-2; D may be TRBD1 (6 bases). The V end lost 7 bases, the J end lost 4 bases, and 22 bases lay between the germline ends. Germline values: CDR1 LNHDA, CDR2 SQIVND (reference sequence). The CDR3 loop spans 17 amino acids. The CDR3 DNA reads TGTGCCAGTACTTCCACCTCGGTGAGGGGGATCACCGGGGAGCTGTTTTTT. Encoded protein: CASTSTSVRGITGELFF.

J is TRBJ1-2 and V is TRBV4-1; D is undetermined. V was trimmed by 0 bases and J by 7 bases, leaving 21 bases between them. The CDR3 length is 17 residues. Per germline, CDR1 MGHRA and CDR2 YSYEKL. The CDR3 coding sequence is TGCGCCAGCAGCCAAGAACCGGTCGACCTATACTTTTTTGGCTACACCTTC. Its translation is CASSQEPVDLYFFGYTF.

DNA for the CDR3: TGTGCCAGCACCGGACACTCGAACACTGAAGCTTTCTTT. It yields the protein CASTGHSNTEAFF. V and J are TRBV12-3 or TRBV12-4 and TRBJ1-1; a possible D gene is TRBD1 (5 bases). The CDR3 contains 13 residues. V dropped 7 bases and J dropped 1 base, with 10 bases sitting between them.

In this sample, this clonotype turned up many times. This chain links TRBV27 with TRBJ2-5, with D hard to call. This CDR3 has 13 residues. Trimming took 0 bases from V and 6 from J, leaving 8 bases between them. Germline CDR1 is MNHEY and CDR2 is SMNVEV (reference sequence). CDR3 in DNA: TGTGCCAGCAGTTTATCCGCCCGGCAGACCCAGTACTTC. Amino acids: CASSLSARQTQYF.

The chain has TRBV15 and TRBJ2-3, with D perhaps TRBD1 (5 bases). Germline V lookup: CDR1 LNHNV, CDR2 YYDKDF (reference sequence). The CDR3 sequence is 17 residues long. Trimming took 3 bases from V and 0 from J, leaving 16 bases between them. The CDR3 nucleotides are TGTGCCACCAGCAGGGATCGACAGACCGCTAGCACAGATACGCAGTATTTT. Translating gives CATSRDRQTASTDTQYF.

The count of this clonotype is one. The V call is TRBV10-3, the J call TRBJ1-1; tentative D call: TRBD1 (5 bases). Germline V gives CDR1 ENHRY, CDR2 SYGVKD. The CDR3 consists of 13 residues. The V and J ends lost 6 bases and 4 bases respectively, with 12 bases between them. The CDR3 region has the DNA TGTGCCATCAGCTCGACAGTCAGCACTGAAGCTTTCTTT. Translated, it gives CAISSTVSTEAFF.

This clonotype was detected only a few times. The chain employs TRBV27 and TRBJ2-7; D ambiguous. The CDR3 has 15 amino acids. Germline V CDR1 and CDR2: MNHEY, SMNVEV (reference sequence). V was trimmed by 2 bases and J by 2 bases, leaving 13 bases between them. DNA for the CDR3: TGTGCCAGCAGTTTACTGGTCAGGTTTCCCTACGAGCAGTACTTC. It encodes CASSLLVRFPYEQYF.

This CDR3 is CASSPVRDRGSYEQYF. DNA of the CDR3: TGTGCCAGCAGTCCGGTACGGGACAGGGGTTCGTACGAGCAGTACTTC. V gene TRBV12-3 or TRBV12-4 combines with J gene TRBJ2-7; 10 bases are shared with TRBD1. V dropped 5 bases and J dropped 4; count of bases not matched to a gene: 11. The CDR3 consists of 16 residues.